The clone carrying this T cell receptor beta chain occurred many times. Its antigen is undetermined. A sample-barcoded 5' primer and a J-beta primer mix were used in a second PCR of roughly 6 to 11 cycles. Each cDNA molecule, via a template-switch adaptor with 12 random nucleotides, was tagged. MiXCR, run by TCRdb on the 5' RACE reads, gives a single entry per CDR3 protein. The table shows 1.5 million to 2 million distinct CDR3 sequences, with approximately 30% occurring only once. At least 5 micrograms of total RNA were extracted per sample. Germline CDR1 and CDR2: SGHTA and FQGNSA. The CDR3 has 14 residues. Trimming left V 4 bases short and J 3 bases short, with 12 bases between. This sample stems from a study of blood T cells in healthy people across ages. General study points: With naive T cell percentage, TCR beta diversity showed a strong correlation.

The sequence was obtained from a woman aged 25 to 45 in good health. V gene TRBV7-2 combines with J gene TRBJ1-2; a weak D match, TRBD1 (5 bases). Sequenced sample: blood. CDR3 protein: CASSSGGGDYGYTF. The CDR3 DNA reads TGTGCCAGCAGCTCCGGGGGGGGAGACTATGGCTACACCTTC. Looking up the rest from reference TRBV7-2 and TRBJ1-2 gives the full variable domain: GAGVSQSPSNKVTEKGKDVELRCDPISGHTALYWYRQSLGQGLEFLIYFQGNSAPDKSGLPSDRFSAERTGGSVSTLTIQRTQQEDSAVYLCASSSGGGDYGYTFGSGTRLTVV.